Shown below are 12 T cell receptor beta chains from a single sample sequenced in a study of CD8+ T cells in alopecia areata. The treatment is: oral pan-JAK inhibitor, 5-10 mg twice daily. Extraction of RNA preceded its reverse transcription into cDNA, which served as the sequencing template. Assay used: immunoSEQ multiplex PCR; TCRdb lists only in-frame clones, some missing. The top ten hold 5.5% of the sample, which has about 200,000 clones, 58% seen once. Sequences were derived from CD4+ T cells sorted from blood, sampled at week 24, from a patient treated with tofacitinib. The receptors here all came from a human donor with alopecia areata.

This clone was seen only a few times. The chain's CDR3 is CASSLTSVSYEQYF. CDR3 sequence (DNA): TGTGCCAGCAGCCTTACTAGCGTCTCCTACGAGCAGTACTTC. The genes are TRBV5-4 and TRBJ2-7; 7 bases match TRBD2. In germline, CDR1 is SGHNT, CDR2 YYREEE (reference sequence). This CDR3 contains 14 residues. V was pared by 4 bases and J by 0 bases, with 4 bases of the junction left unmatched.

The CDR3 bases are TGTGCCAGCAGCCGGGACGGACACACTGAAGCTTTCTTT. The encoded protein is CASSRDGHTEAFF. This chain connects TRBV7-9 to TRBJ1-1; possible D gene TRBD1, 5 bases. V lost 5 bases, J lost 3 bases, and 10 bases lay in between. Germline CDR1 reads SEHNR; CDR2 reads FQNEAQ (reference sequence). This CDR3 is 13 amino acids long.

This chain joins TRBV2 and TRBJ2-1; D not resolved. The V and J ends lost 8 bases and 9 bases respectively, with 11 bases between them. This CDR3 is 11 amino acids long. Germline CDR1 is SNHLY and CDR2 is FYNNEI. CDR3 sequence (DNA): TGTGCCAGCGGCCCTGCCAGTGAGCAGTTCTTC. Its translation: CASGPASEQFF.

The chain couples TRBV27 to TRBJ2-6; D tentatively reads TRBD1 or TRBD2 (5 bases each). V lost 3 bases and J lost 1, with 13 bases in between. The germline V gene encodes CDR1 MNHEY and CDR2 SMNVEV (reference sequence). CDR3 length: 17 amino acids. The CDR3 here is CASSFGGLRSGANVLTF. The CDR3 nucleotides are TGTGCCAGCAGTTTTGGGGGTCTCCGATCTGGGGCCAACGTCCTGACTTTC.

J is TRBJ1-1 and V is TRBV20-1; D not certain. The CDR3 sequence is 10 residues long. The germline V gene has CDR1 DFQATT and CDR2 SNEGSKA (reference sequence). V was trimmed by 6 bases and J by 11 bases, leaving 13 bases between them. The CDR3 bases are TGCAGTGCCGAACTACGTGTGGCTTTCTTT. Protein: CSAELRVAFF.

This clone was observed at least ten times. V is TRBV5-6 and J is TRBJ2-3; D unclear. The length of the CDR3 is 14 residues. The germline V gene encodes CDR1 SGHDT and CDR2 YYEEEE. V was pared by 2 bases and J by 1 base, with 8 bases between. CDR3 in DNA: TGTGCCAGCAGCTTCTTGGACGGCACAGATACGCAGTATTTT. This gives the protein CASSFLDGTDTQYF.

The chain employs TRBV2 and TRBJ1-5; D might be TRBD1 (5 bases). Germline CDR1 reads SNHLY; CDR2 reads FYNNEI. The length of the CDR3 is 13 residues. V lost 6 bases to trimming and J lost 9 bases, with 15 bases between them. The CDR3 sequence is CASRGGQGSPQHF. CDR3 DNA: TGTGCCAGCAGGGGCGGCCAGGGCTCGCCCCAGCATTTT.

This clone came up a few times. The rearrangement links TRBV5-8 to TRBJ2-1; D is uncertain. This CDR3 region has 11 residues. The germline gives CDR1 SGHTS, CDR2 YDEGEE. V dropped 0 bases and J dropped 10 bases, with 5 bases sitting between them. The CDR3 bases are TGTGCCAGCAGCTTGGATTTCGAGCAGTTCTTC. The encoded protein is CASSLDFEQFF. Using reference TRBV5-8 and TRBJ2-1 for the parts outside the CDR3, the full variable domain is EAGVTQSPTHLIKTRGQQATLRCSPISGHTSVYWYQQALGLGLQFLLWYDEGEERNRGNFPPRFSGRQFPNYSSELNVNALELEDSALYLCASSLDFEQFFGPGTRLTVL.

V and J are TRBV6-5 and TRBJ2-3, with no clear D. CDR3 size: 15 residues. Germline CDR1 reads MNHEY; CDR2 reads SVGAGI. V was clipped by 5 bases and J by 0 bases, with 12 bases between them. The CDR3 nucleotides are TGTGCCAGCAGTGGAAGAGCTGGGAGCACAGATACGCAGTATTTT. It yields the protein CASSGRAGSTDTQYF.

V is TRBV18 and J is TRBJ1-5; no definite D call. This CDR3 has 13 residues. The ends were cut back, 5 bases at V and 0 bases at J, with 5 bases in the middle. The V gene's germline CDR1 is KGHSH and CDR2 LQKENI. CDR3 sequence reads: CASSLTSNQPQHF. CDR3 nucleotide sequence: TGTGCCAGCTCATTGACTAGCAATCAGCCCCAGCATTTT.

This clone has only one observation. The chain carries TRBV2 and TRBJ2-1; TRBD1 might be the D (6 bases). The CDR3 is 15 amino acids. Germline CDR1 is SNHLY and CDR2 is FYNNEI. The V end lost 4 bases, the J end lost 4 bases, and 14 bases lay between the germline ends. For the CDR3, the DNA is TGTGCCAGCAGTGCTCAGGGGCAAACTTACAATGAGCAGTTCTTC. Its translation is CASSAQGQTYNEQFF.

This chain connects TRBV2 to TRBJ2-3; D is ambiguous. From germline, CDR1 is SNHLY and CDR2 FYNNEI. The CDR3 sequence is 13 residues long. V gave up 7 bases and J gave up 5 bases, with 13 bases separating them. CDR3 bases: TGTGCCAGCAACTCAGCTATTGTAGATACGCAGTATTTT. Protein product: CASNSAIVDTQYF.